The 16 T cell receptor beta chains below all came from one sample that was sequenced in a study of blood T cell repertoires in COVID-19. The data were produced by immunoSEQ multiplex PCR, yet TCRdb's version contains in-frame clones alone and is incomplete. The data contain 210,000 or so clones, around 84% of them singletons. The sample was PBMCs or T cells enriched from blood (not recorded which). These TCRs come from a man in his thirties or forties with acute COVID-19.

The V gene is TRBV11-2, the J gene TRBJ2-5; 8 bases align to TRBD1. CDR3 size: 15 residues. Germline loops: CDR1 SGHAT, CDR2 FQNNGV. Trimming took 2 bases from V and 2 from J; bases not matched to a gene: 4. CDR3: CASSLTRTGQETQYF. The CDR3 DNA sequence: TGTGCCAGCAGCTTAACGCGGACAGGGCAAGAGACCCAGTACTTC.

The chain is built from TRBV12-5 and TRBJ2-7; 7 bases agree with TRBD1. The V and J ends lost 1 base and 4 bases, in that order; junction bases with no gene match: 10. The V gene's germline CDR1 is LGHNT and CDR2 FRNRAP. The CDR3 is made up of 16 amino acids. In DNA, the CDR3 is TGTGCTAGTGGTTTGGCGAACAGGGGCCTGAATTACGAGCAGTACTTC. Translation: CASGLANRGLNYEQYF.

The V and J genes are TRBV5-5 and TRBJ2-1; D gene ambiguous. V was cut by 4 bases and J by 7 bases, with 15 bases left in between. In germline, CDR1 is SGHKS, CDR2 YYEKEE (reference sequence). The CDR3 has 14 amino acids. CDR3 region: CASSVTRSENEQFF. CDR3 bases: TGTGCCAGCAGCGTCACGAGGAGTGAGAATGAGCAGTTCTTC.

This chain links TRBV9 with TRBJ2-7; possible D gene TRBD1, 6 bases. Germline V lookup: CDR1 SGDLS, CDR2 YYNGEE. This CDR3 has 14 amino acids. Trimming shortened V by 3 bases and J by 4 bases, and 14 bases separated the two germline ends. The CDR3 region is CASSAGGRGYEQYF. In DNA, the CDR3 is TGTGCCAGCAGCGCTGGGGGCAGGGGATACGAGCAGTACTTC.

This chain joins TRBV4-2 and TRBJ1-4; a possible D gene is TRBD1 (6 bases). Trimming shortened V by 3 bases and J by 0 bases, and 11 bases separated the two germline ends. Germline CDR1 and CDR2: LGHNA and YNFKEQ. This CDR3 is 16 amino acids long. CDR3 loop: CASSQTGLATNEKLFF. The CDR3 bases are TGTGCCAGCAGCCAGACAGGTTTAGCAACTAATGAAAAACTGTTTTTT.

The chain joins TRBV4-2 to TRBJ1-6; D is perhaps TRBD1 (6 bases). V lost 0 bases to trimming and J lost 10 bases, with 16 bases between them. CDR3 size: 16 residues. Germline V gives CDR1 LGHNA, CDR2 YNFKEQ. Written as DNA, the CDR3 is TGTGCCAGCAGCCAAGATCCCGGCAGGGGAGGGTCACCCCTCCACTTT. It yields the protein CASSQDPGRGGSPLHF.

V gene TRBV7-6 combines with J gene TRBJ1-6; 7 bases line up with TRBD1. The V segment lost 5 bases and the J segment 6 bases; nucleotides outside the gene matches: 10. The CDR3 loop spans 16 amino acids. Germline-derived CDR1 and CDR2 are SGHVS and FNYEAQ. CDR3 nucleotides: TGTGCCAGCAGCCTTGGACAGGTCGGCGGTAATTCACCCCTCCACTTT. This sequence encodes CASSLGQVGGNSPLHF.

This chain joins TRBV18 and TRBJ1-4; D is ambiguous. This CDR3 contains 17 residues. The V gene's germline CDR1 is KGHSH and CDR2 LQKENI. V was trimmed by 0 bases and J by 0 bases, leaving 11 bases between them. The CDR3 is CASSPPVGGATNEKLFF. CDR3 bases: TGTGCCAGCTCACCACCCGTTGGCGGGGCAACTAATGAAAAACTGTTTTTT.

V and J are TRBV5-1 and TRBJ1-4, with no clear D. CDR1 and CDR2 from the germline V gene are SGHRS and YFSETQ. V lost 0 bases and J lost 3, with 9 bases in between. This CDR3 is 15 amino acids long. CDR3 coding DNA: TGCGCCAGCAGCTTGGCGAGGGCACCTAATGAAAAACTGTTTTTT. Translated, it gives CASSLARAPNEKLFF.

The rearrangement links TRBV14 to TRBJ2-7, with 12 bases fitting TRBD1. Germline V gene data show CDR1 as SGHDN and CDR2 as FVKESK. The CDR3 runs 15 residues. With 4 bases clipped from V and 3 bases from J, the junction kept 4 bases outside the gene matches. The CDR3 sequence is CASSPGQGAFYEQYF. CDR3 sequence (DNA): TGTGCCAGCAGCCCGGGACAGGGGGCTTTCTACGAGCAGTACTTC.

As DNA, the CDR3 is TGTGCCAGCAGGTCACAGGGGGCTGGCGGGGAGCTGTTTTTT. It codes for CASRSQGAGGELFF. This sequence joins TRBV6-5 and TRBJ2-2; 9 bases are shared with TRBD1. Germline V CDR1 and CDR2: MNHEY, SVGAGI. Losses at the gene ends were 6 bases for V and 7 bases for J; bases not matched to a gene: 6. The CDR3 is made up of 14 amino acids.

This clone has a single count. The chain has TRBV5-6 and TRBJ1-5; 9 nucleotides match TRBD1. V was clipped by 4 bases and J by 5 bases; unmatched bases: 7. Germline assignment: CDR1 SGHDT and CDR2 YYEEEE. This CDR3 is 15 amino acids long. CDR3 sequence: CASSTQGAPHQPQHF. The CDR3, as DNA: TGTGCCAGCAGCACACAGGGGGCACCCCATCAGCCCCAGCATTTT.

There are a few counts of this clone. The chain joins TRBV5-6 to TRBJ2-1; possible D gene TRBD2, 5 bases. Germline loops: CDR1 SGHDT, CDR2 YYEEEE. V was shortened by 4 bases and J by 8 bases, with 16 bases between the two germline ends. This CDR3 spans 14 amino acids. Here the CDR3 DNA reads TGTGCCAGCAGCAGGACTCCAGATCTAGATGAGCAGTTCTTC. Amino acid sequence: CASSRTPDLDEQFF. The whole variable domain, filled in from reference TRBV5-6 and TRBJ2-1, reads DAGVTQSPTHLIKTRGQQVTLRCSPKSGHDTVSWYQQALGQGPQFIFQYYEEEERQRGNFPDRFSGHQFPNYSSELNVNALLLGDSALYLCASSRTPDLDEQFFGPGTRLTVL.

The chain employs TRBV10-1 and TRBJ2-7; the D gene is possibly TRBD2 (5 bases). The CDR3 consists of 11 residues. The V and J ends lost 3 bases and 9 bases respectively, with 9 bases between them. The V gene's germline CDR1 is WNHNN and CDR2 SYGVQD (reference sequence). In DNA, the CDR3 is TGCGCCAGCAGTGATGGGAGAGGGCAGTACTTC. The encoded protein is CASSDGRGQYF.

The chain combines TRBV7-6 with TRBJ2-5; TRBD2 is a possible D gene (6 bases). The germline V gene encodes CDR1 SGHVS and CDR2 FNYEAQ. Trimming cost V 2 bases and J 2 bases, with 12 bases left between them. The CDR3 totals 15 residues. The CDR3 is CASSLLARPQETQYF. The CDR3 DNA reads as TGTGCCAGCAGCTTACTAGCGAGACCTCAAGAGACCCAGTACTTC.

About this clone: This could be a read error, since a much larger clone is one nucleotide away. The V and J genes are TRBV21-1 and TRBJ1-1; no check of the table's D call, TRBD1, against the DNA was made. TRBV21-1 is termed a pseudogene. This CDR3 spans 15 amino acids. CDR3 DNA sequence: TGTGCCAGCAGCTGCCGGGACAGGAGAAACACTAAAGCTTTCTTT. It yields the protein CASSCRDRRNTKAFF.